These T cell receptor beta chains were read from a single sample in a study of blood T cells in healthy people across ages. TCRdb reprocessed the 5' RACE reads with MiXCR, giving one entry per CDR3 protein. The sample records about 1.4 million distinct CDR3 sequences, roughly 59% being singletons. Sequences were obtained from blood. These receptors originate from a man between 18 and 35 years old in good health. The CDR3 runs from the conserved cysteine through the conserved F or W. D genes are given only for firm matches. Clone size, where shown, is once, few, many, or a class for clones that have expanded.

V gene,D gene,J gene,clone size,CDR3 protein,CDR3 DNA
TRBV5-5,.,TRBJ2-3,.,CASSLGDGRSTDTQYF,TGTGCCAGCAGCTTGGGGGACGGACGAAGCACAGATACGCAGTATTTT
TRBV7-2,TRBD1,TRBJ2-7,.,CASSYHQGASYEQYF,TGTGCCAGCAGCTACCATCAGGGGGCTTCCTACGAGCAGTACTTC
TRBV7-6,TRBD1,TRBJ2-7,.,CASQRRPGQSSYEQYF,TGTGCATCCCAGCGTCGTCCGGGACAGAGCTCCTACGAGCAGTACTTC
TRBV6-5,.,TRBJ2-1,.,CASSYRLHAGVEQFF,TGTGCCAGCAGTTACCGCCTTCACGCCGGGGTAGAGCAGTTCTTC
TRBV4-1,TRBD1,TRBJ1-4,.,CATSPGQGVEKLFF,TGCGCCACCTCCCCCGGACAGGGGGTTGAAAAACTGTTTTTT
TRBV2,TRBD2,TRBJ2-1,.,CASNELAGEYNEQFF,TGTGCCAGCAACGAACTAGCGGGAGAATACAATGAGCAGTTCTTC
TRBV4-1,.,TRBJ2-7,.,CASSQESGKIYEQYF,TGCGCCAGCAGCCAAGAGTCAGGGAAGATCTACGAGCAGTACTTC
TRBV21-1,.,TRBJ2-7,few,CASSKSIGGYEQYF,TGTGCCAGCAGCAAGAGTATAGGGGGGTACGAGCAGTACTTC
TRBV7-9,.,TRBJ2-7,few,CASSLAPLGTPYEQYF,TGTGCCAGCAGCTTAGCTCCCCTCGGGACACCTTACGAGCAGTACTTC
TRBV10-3,TRBD1,TRBJ1-1,.,CAITPDRDYTEAFF,TGTGCCATCACCCCCGACAGGGATTACACTGAAGCTTTCTTT
TRBV28,.,TRBJ1-6,.,CASTPGQGLPLHF,TGTGCCAGCACCCCAGGGCAGGGATTACCCCTCCACTTT
TRBV20-1,.,TRBJ2-1,.,CSAGLTENEQFF,TGCAGTGCAGGACTTACCGAAAATGAGCAGTTCTTC
TRBV20-1,TRBD1,TRBJ1-1,.,CSARDGGQGTTEAFF,TGCAGTGCTAGAGATGGGGGACAGGGGACCACTGAAGCTTTCTTT
TRBV12-3/TRBV12-4,.,TRBJ1-2,.,CASSFSITGRDVYGYTF,TGTGCCAGCAGTTTCAGTATTACAGGGCGAGATGTCTATGGCTACACCTTC
TRBV5-1,.,TRBJ2-7,.,CASSLAGTRETGGQYF,TGCGCCAGCAGCTTGGCCGGGACGAGAGAAACGGGTGGGCAGTACTTC
TRBV12-3/TRBV12-4,.,TRBJ2-7,.,CASSLEGTGYEQYF,TGTGCCAGCAGTTTAGAAGGGACGGGGTACGAGCAGTACTTC
TRBV4-1,.,TRBJ1-4,.,CASSQEDRATNEKLFF,TGCGCCAGCAGCCAAGAGGACAGAGCAACTAATGAAAAACTGTTTTTT
TRBV5-1,TRBD1,TRBJ2-7,.,CASSFDPGQGSSYEQYF,TGCGCCAGCAGCTTTGACCCGGGACAGGGTTCTTCCTACGAGCAGTACTTC
TRBV6-1,.,TRBJ1-5,many,CASSDRGDQPQHF,TGTGCCAGCAGTGACAGGGGCGATCAGCCCCAGCATTTT
TRBV6-5,TRBD2,TRBJ2-5,few,CASSYVGTSGGQETQYF,TGTGCCAGCAGTTACGTGGGGACTAGCGGGGGGCAAGAGACCCAGTACTTC
TRBV12-3/TRBV12-4,TRBD2,TRBJ2-1,.,CASIPRLAGENEQFF,TGTGCCAGCATCCCACGACTAGCGGGCGAAAATGAGCAGTTCTTC
TRBV27,.,TRBJ2-7,.,CASSFSDNPIEQYF,TGTGCCAGCAGTTTTTCGGACAATCCGATCGAGCAGTACTTC
TRBV4-3,TRBD2,TRBJ2-1,few,CASSQDPPSGVLVEQFF,TGCGCCAGCAGCCAAGATCCACCCAGCGGGGTATTAGTAGAGCAGTTCTTC
TRBV4-1,.,TRBJ2-7,.,CASSQGAASAYYGQYF,TGCGCCAGCAGCCAAGGAGCGGCTAGCGCATACTACGGGCAGTACTTC
TRBV6-6,TRBD1,TRBJ1-1,.,CASSPDRVGAFF,TGTGCCAGCAGCCCCGACAGGGTTGGAGCTTTCTTT
TRBV25-1,.,TRBJ1-6,once,CASSVQGFDSPLHF,TGTGCCAGCAGTGTTCAGGGCTTCGATTCACCCCTCCACTTT
TRBV20-1,.,TRBJ1-5,once,CSATTVYSNQPQHF,TGCAGTGCTACGACAGTTTATAGCAATCAGCCCCAGCATTTT
TRBV25-1,TRBD1,TRBJ2-7,many,CASSKTGYEQYF,TGTGCCAGCAGTAAGACAGGGTACGAGCAGTACTTC
TRBV21-1,.,TRBJ2-6,.,CASSPFPVWDRRRTGANVLTF,TGTGCCAGCAGCCCTTTTCCGGTATGGGACAGGAGGCGGACTGGGGCCAACGTCCTGACTTTC
TRBV4-3,TRBD2,TRBJ2-5,.,CASSQSVASGQETQYF,TGCGCCAGCAGCCAAAGCGTCGCTAGCGGTCAAGAGACCCAGTACTTC
TRBV27,TRBD1,TRBJ1-5,few,CASGRDRDQPQHF,TGTGCCAGCGGACGGGACAGGGATCAGCCCCAGCATTTT
TRBV4-1,.,TRBJ2-5,.,CASSQVDSEETQYF,TGCGCCAGCAGCCAAGTTGACAGTGAAGAGACCCAGTACTTC
TRBV10-3,.,TRBJ2-7,few,CAISERLVSEQYF,TGTGCCATCAGTGAGCGTTTAGTGAGCGAGCAGTACTTC
TRBV24-1,.,TRBJ1-2,.,CATSDLTGGYTF,TGTGCCACCAGTGATTTGACAGGCGGCTACACCTTC
TRBV7-8,.,TRBJ1-1,.,CASSLAGPFKLNTEAFF,TGTGCCAGCAGCTTAGCGGGTCCCTTTAAGTTGAACACTGAAGCTTTCTTT
TRBV20-1,.,TRBJ2-5,.,CSARQGQNIQETQYF,TGCAGTGCTAGACAAGGACAAAACATCCAAGAGACCCAGTACTTC
TRBV4-1,TRBD2,TRBJ2-7,.,CASSPTAGVRYEQYF,TGCGCCAGCAGCCCAACAGCGGGAGTAAGGTACGAGCAGTACTTC
TRBV6-1,.,TRBJ2-6,.,CASSETQTLDSSGANVLTF,TGTGCCAGCAGCGAGACACAAACCCTTGACAGCTCTGGGGCCAACGTCCTGACTTTC
TRBV12-3/TRBV12-4,.,TRBJ1-4,.,CASSLRERKLFF,TGTGCCAGCAGTTTAAGGGAGAGAAAACTGTTTTTT
TRBV6-5,.,TRBJ2-3,few,CASSDRGKHTQYF,TGTGCCAGCAGTGACCGGGGAAAGCATACGCAGTATTTT
TRBV24-1,.,TRBJ2-1,.,CATSDPVMNRGQFF,TGTGCCACCAGTGACCCCGTGATGAACAGAGGGCAGTTCTTC